This T cell receptor beta chain was identified during a study of shared clonotypes between healthy human individuals. Study as a whole: There were three CD4 naive, three CD4 memory, two CD8 naive and one CD8 memory plates per donor.

Sorted-subset replicate PCR reactions contained roughly 210 ng DNA, corresponding to approximately 30,000 T cell genomes. Measured with immunoSEQ multiplex PCR; TCRdb has only the in-frame clones, and not every one. The repertoire includes fewer than 1.4 million clones, about four fifths of them detected once, and roughly 0.55% sits in the top ten. As for this clone: The target antigen is unknown.

Findings of the study overall: Rarefaction analysis demonstrated incomplete sorted-subset sequencing notwithstanding large depth.

CDR1 is MNHNS, CDR2 SASEGT, per germline. V lost 0 bases, J lost 11 bases, and 10 bases lay in between. The CDR3 runs 12 residues. The sequencing input was memory CD4+ T cells from PBMCs. Described subset: CD45RA-negative fraction. The chain has TRBV6-1 and TRBJ1-1; D may be TRBD1 (5 bases). The origin of this receptor is a man aged 18 to 30 in good health. Some clones in this sample may be carry-over from other donors' samples. CDR3 coding DNA: TGTGCCAGCAGTGAAGCCTCAGGGTCGGCTTTCTTT. Protein product: CASSEASGSAFF.